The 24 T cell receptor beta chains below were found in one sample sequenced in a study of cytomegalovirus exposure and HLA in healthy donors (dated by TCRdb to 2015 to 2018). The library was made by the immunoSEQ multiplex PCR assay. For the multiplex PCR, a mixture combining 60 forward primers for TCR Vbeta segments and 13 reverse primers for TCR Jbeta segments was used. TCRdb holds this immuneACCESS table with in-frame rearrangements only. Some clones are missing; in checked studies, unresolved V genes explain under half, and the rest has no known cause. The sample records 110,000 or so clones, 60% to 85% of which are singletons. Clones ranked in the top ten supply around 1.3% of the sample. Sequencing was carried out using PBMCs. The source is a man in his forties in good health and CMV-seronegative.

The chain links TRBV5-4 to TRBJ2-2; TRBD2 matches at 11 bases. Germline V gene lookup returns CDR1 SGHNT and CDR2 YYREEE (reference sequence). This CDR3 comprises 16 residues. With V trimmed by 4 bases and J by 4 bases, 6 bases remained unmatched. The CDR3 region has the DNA TGTGCCAGCAGCCCCGGACTAGCGGGCTTCACCGGGGAGCTGTTTTTT. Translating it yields CASSPGLAGFTGELFF.

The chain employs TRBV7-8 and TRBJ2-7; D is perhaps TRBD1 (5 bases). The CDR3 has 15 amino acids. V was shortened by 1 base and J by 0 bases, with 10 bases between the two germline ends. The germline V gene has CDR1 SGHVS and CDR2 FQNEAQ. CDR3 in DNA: TGTGCCAGCAGCTTAGAGGGGCAGAGCTCCTACGAGCAGTACTTC. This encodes CASSLEGQSSYEQYF.

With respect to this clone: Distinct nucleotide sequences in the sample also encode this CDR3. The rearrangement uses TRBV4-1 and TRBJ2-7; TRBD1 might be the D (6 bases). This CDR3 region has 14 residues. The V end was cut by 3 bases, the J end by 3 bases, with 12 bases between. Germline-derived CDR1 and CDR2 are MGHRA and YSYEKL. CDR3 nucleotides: TGCGCCAGCAGCCACGAGGACAGAGGCTACGAGCAGTACTTC. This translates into CASSHEDRGYEQYF.

Here the CDR3 reads CATQTRRTDTQYF. The CDR3 nucleotides read TGCGCCACCCAAACACGTCGCACAGATACGCAGTATTTT. The gene calls are TRBV10-2 and TRBJ2-3, with unresolved D. The V end was cut by 10 bases, the J end by 1 base, with 12 bases between. CDR3 size: 13 residues. Germline-derived CDR1 and CDR2 are WSHSY and SAAADI.

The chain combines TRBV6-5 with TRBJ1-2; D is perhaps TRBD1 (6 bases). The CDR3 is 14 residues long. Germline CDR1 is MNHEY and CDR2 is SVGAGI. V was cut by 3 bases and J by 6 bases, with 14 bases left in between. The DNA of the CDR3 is TGTGCCAGCAGTTATTCGGGGGGCAGGAATGGCTACACCTTC. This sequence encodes CASSYSGGRNGYTF.

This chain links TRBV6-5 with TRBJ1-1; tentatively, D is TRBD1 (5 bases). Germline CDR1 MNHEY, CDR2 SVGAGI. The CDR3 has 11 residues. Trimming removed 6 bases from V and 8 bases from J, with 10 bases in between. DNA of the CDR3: TGTGCCAGCAGCGCGGGACTAGAAGCTTTCTTT. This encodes CASSAGLEAFF.

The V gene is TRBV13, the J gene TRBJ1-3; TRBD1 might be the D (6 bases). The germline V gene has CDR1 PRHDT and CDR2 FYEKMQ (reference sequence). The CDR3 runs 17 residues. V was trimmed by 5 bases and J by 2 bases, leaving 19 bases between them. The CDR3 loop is CASSTRTAGTAGNTIYF. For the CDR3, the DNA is TGTGCCAGCAGCACACGGACAGCGGGGACGGCTGGAAACACCATATATTTT.

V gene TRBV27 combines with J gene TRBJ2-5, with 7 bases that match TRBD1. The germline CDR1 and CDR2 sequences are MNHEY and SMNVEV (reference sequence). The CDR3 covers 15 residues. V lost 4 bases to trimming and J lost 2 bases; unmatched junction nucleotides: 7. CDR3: CASSSYLTGQETQYF. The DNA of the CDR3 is TGTGCCAGCAGTTCCTACTTGACAGGGCAAGAGACCCAGTACTTC.

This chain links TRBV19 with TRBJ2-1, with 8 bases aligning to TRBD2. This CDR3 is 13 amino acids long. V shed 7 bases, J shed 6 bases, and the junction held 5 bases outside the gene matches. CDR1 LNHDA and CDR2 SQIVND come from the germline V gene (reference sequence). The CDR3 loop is CASTFSGVNEQFF. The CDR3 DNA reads TGTGCCAGTACCTTTAGCGGGGTCAATGAGCAGTTCTTC.

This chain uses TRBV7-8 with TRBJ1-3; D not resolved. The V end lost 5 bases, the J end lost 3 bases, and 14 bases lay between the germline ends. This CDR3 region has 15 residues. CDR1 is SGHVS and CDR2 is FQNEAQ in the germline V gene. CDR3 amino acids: CASSKVGLSGNTIYF. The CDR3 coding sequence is TGTGCCAGCAGCAAGGTCGGGTTGAGTGGAAACACCATATATTTT.

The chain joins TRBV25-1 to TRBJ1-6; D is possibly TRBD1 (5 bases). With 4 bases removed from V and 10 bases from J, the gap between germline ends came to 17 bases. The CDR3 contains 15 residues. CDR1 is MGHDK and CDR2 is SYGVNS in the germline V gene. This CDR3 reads CASSGLSGYRSPLHF. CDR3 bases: TGTGCCAGCAGTGGATTATCAGGGTATCGGTCACCCCTCCACTTT.

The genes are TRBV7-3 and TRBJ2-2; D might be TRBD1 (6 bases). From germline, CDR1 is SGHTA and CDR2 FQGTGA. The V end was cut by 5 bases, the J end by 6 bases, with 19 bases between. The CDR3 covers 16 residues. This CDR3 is CASSRSQGGVAGELFF. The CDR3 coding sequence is TGTGCCAGCAGCCGCTCACAGGGTGGGGTGGCCGGGGAGCTGTTTTTT.

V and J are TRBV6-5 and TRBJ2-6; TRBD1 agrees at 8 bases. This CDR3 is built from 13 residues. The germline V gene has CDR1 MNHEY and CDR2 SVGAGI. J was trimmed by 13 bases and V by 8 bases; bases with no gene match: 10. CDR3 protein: CASCEQGVKVLTF. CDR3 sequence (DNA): TGTGCCAGCTGTGAACAGGGGGTAAAGGTCCTGACTTTC.

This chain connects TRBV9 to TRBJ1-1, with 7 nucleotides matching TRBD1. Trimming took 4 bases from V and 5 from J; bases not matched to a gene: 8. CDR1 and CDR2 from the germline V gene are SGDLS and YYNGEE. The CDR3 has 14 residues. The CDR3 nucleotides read TGTGCCAGCAGCTATACAGGGGTAGGGACTGAAGCTTTCTTT. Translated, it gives CASSYTGVGTEAFF. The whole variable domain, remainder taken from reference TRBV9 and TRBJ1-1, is DSGVTQTPKHLITATGQRVTLRCSPRSGDLSVYWYQQSLDQGLQFLIQYYNGEERAKGNILERFSAQQFPDLHSELNLSSLELGDSALYFCASSYTGVGTEAFFGQGTRLTVV.

CDR3 bases: TGTGCCAGCTCACCACCCTACGGGGCCAACGTCCTGACTTTC. It codes for CASSPPYGANVLTF. V and J are TRBV18 and TRBJ2-6; D is unresolved. The CDR3 has 14 amino acids. The V gene's germline CDR1 is KGHSH and CDR2 LQKENI. Between the trimmed V and J ends, which lost 0 bases and 4 bases, there was a span of 4 bases.

The CDR3 nucleotides are TGTGCCAGCAGTGACGGCTCCGGGACAGGGTCCGGAAACACCATATATTTT. This encodes CASSDGSGTGSGNTIYF. The chain has TRBV2 and TRBJ1-3, with 9 positions matching TRBD1. Germline trimming cut 3 bases from V and 4 bases from J; bases unmatched to any gene: 10. The CDR3 sequence is 17 residues long. The germline CDR1 and CDR2 sequences are SNHLY and FYNNEI.

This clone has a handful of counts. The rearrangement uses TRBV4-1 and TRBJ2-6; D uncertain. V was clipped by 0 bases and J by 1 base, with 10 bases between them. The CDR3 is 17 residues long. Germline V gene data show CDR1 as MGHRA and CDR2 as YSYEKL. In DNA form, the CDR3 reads TGCGCCAGCAGCCAAGAACCCCTCGGTTCTGGGGCCAACGTCCTGACTTTC. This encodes CASSQEPLGSGANVLTF.

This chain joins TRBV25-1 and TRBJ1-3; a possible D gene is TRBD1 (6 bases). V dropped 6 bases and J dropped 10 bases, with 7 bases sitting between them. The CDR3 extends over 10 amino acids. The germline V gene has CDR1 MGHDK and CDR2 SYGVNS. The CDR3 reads CASRGGTIYF. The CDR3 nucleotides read TGTGCCAGCAGAGGGGGTACCATATATTTT.

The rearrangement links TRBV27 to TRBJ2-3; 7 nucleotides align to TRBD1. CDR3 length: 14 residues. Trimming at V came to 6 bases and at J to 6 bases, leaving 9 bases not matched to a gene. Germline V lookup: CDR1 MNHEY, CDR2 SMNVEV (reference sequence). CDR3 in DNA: TGTGCCAGCAGCCCCGGGACAGTGACCGATACGCAGTATTTT. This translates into CASSPGTVTDTQYF.

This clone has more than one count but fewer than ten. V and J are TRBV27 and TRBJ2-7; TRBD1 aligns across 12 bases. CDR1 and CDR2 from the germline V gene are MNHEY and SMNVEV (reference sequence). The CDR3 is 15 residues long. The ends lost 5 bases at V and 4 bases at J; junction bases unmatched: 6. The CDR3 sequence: CASSLRDRGLYEQYF. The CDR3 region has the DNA TGTGCCAGCAGTCTTAGGGACAGGGGGCTGTACGAGCAGTACTTC.

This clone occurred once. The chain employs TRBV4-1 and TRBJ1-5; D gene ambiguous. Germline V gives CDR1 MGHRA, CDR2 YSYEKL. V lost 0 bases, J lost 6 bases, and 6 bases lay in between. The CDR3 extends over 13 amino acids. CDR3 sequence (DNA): TGCGCCAGCAGCCAAGAGTACGGTCAGCCCCAGCATTTT. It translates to CASSQEYGQPQHF.

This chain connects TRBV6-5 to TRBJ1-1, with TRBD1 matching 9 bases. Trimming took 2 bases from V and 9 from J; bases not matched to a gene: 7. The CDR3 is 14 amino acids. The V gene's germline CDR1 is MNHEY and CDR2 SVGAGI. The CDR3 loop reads CASSYRTGTGKAFF. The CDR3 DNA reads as TGTGCCAGCAGTTACAGAACCGGGACAGGGAAAGCTTTCTTT.

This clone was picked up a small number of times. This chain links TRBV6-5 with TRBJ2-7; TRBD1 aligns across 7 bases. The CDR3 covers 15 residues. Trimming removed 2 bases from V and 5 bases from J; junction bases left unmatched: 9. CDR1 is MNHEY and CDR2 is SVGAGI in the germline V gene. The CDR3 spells CASSYGGQVVNEQYF. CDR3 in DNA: TGTGCCAGCAGTTACGGTGGACAGGTGGTCAACGAGCAGTACTTC.

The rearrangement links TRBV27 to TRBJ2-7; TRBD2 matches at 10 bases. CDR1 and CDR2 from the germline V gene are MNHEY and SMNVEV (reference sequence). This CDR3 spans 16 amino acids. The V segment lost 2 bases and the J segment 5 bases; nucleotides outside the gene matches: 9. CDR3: CASSLAPSGGFHEQYF. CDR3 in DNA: TGTGCCAGCAGTTTAGCACCTAGCGGGGGATTCCACGAGCAGTACTTC.